Sequencing of this T cell receptor (beta chain) was carried out in a study of blood T cell repertoires in COVID-19. The wider study: Sample material is recorded as cDNA or gDNA derived from T cells, B-cell-depleted T cells, or PBMCs.

V was trimmed by 1 base and J by 0 bases, leaving 13 bases between them. Germline CDR1 reads MGHRA; CDR2 reads YSYEKL. This CDR3 is 17 amino acids long. Assay: immunoSEQ multiplex PCR; the TCRdb copy retains only in-frame clones and omits some. The profile shows around 300,000 clones, approximately 89% of them singletons. Individuals drawn from 24 US areas were about 18 to 90 years old. Cohort assignment relied on participant-reported clinical history. The receptor was isolated from a woman aged 25 to 39 who had recovered from COVID-19. What was sequenced was PBMCs or T cells enriched from blood (not recorded which). The chain uses TRBV4-1 and TRBJ1-5; no clear D gene. CDR3: CASSQGGGLYSNQPQHF. Here the CDR3 DNA reads TGCGCCAGCAGCCAAGGGGGAGGACTTTATAGCAATCAGCCCCAGCATTTT.